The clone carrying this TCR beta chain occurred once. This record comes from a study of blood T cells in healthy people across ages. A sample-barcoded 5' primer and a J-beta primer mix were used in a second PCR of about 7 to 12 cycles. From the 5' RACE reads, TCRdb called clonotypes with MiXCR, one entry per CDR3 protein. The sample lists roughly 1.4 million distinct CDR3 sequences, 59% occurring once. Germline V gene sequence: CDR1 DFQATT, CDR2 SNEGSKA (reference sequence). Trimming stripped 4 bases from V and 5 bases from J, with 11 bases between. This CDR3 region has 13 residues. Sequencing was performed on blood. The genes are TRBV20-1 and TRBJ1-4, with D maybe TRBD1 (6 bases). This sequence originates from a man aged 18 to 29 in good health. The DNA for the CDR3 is TGCAGTGCTAAGGGGCAGGGGAATGAAAAACTGTTTTTT. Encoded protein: CSAKGQGNEKLFF.